This T cell receptor beta chain was captured by sequencing in a study of shared clonotypes between healthy human individuals. Notes on the study in general: Clonotypes shared by all four donors outscored non-shared clonotypes in generation probability.

Every subset's genomic DNA went evenly onto several immunoSEQ plates. The table came from immunoSEQ multiplex PCR; TCRdb's copy has only in-frame clones and leaves some out. The table has roughly 1,000,000 clones, 75% to 80% seen once. Trimming left V 8 bases short and J 7 bases short, with 8 bases between. The CDR3 extends over 10 amino acids. In germline, CDR1 is SEHNR, CDR2 FQNEAQ (reference sequence). Subsets obtained from CD4+ cells comprised CD45RA+ naive and CD45RA-negative memory cells. Concerning this clone itself: Its cognate antigen is unknown.

The V call is TRBV7-9, the J call TRBJ1-1, with D possibly TRBD1 on 6 matching bases. Sequencing used memory CD4+ T cells from PBMCs. Subset specified: CD45RA-negative fraction. This clonotype was obtained from a young man in good health. Some clones in this sample may be carry-over from other donors' samples. CDR3 residues: CASGDNEAFF. CDR3 coding DNA: TGTGCCAGCGGGGACAATGAAGCTTTCTTT.